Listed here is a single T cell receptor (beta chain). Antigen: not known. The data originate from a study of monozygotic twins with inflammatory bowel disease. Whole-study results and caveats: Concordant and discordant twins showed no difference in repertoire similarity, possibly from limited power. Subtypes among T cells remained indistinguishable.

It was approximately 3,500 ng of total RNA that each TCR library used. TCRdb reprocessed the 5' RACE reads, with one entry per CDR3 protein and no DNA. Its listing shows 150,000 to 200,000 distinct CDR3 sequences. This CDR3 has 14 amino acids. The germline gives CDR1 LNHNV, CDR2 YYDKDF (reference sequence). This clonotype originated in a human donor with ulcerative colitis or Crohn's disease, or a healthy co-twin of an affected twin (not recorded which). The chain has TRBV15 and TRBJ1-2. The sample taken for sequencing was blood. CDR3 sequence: CATRGAGGNYGYTF. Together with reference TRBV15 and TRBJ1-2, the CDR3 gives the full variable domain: DAMVIQNPRYQVTQFGKPVTLSCSQTLNHNVMYWYQQKSSQAPKLLFHYYDKDFNNEADTPDNFQSRRPNTSFCFLDIRSPGLGDTAMYLCATRGAGGNYGYTFGSGTRLTVV.